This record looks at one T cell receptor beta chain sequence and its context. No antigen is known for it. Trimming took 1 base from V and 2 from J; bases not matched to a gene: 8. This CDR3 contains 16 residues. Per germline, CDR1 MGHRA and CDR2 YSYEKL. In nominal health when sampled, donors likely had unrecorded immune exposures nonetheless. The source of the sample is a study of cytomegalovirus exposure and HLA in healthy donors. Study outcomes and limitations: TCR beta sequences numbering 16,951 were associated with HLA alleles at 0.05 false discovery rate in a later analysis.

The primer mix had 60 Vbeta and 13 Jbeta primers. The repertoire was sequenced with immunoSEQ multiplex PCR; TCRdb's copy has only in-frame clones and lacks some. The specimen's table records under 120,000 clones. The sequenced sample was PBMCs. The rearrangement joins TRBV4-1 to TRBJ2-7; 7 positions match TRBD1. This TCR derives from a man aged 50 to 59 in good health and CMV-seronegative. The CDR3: CASSQGRQGLAYEQYF. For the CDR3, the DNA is TGCGCCAGCAGCCAAGGGCGACAGGGCCTTGCCTACGAGCAGTACTTC.